Presented here are 30 T cell receptor beta chains from one specimen sequenced in a study of beta chain features in type 1 diabetes. cDNA synthesis used the whole RNA isolate, giving expressed TCRB sequences. Some clones are missing from TCRdb's copy, which holds only in-frame ones; the method was immunoSEQ multiplex PCR. The sample records some 150,000 clones, less than 9% being singletons. Material: central memory CD4+ T cells from blood. These receptors were obtained from a woman aged 25-40 years in good health.

Note on this clone: No DNA is shown, since the ends of the CDR3 on it are uncertain; the CDR3 is the one TCRdb lists. The CDR3 is CSVASGARPFF. The rearrangement links TRBV29-1 to TRBJ2-1; TRBD2 is the table's D call, not checked against the DNA. Per germline, CDR1 SQVTM and CDR2 ANQGSEA. Ends included, the CDR3 has 11 residues.

The CDR3 region is CASINTAGTGELFF. The CDR3 DNA sequence: TGTGCCAGCATCAACACAGCGGGCACCGGGGAGCTGTTTTTT. The chain employs TRBV27 and TRBJ2-2, with D tentatively TRBD2 (6 bases). The length of the CDR3 is 14 residues. Trimming took 7 bases from V and 4 from J, leaving 13 bases between them. CDR1 and CDR2 (germline): MNHEY, SMNVEV (reference sequence).

The chain recombines TRBV29-1 with TRBJ1-2, with D maybe TRBD1 (5 bases). The CDR3 is 14 residues long. The V gene's germline CDR1 is SQVTM and CDR2 ANQGSEA. Trimming took 7 bases from V and 2 from J, leaving 17 bases between them. The CDR3 DNA reads as TGCAGCGCCCTAAAGGACATAAAGAACTATGGCTACACCTTC. Amino acid sequence: CSALKDIKNYGYTF.

This clone was found many times. The chain employs TRBV10-3 and TRBJ2-3; 7 positions agree with TRBD2. V lost 0 bases, J lost 5 bases, and 2 bases stayed unmatched. From germline, CDR1 is ENHRY and CDR2 SYGVKD. The CDR3 is 14 residues long. CDR3 in DNA: TGTGCCATCAGTGAGTCTGGACTAGTAGATACGCAGTATTTT. As protein: CAISESGLVDTQYF.

The chain's CDR3 is CAWNRFGTDSYEQYF. CDR3 DNA: TGTGCCTGGAACCGCTTCGGGACAGATTCCTACGAGCAGTACTTC. The V call is TRBV30, the J call TRBJ2-7; 7 nucleotides align to TRBD1. Losses at the gene ends were 4 bases for V and 1 base for J; bases not matched to a gene: 10. CDR1 is GTSNPN, CDR2 SVGIG, per germline (reference sequence). The CDR3 is 15 residues long.

The rearrangement uses TRBV30 and TRBJ2-7, with D possibly TRBD2 on 6 matching bases. The germline CDR1 and CDR2 sequences are GTSNPN and SVGIG (reference sequence). Trimming took 3 bases from V and 2 from J, leaving 14 bases between them. The CDR3 extends over 14 amino acids. The CDR3, as DNA: TGTGCCTGGAGCCTCGGGACTCTCGCCTACGAGCAGTACTTC. It translates to CAWSLGTLAYEQYF.

This clone was detected only a few times. The chain carries TRBV7-3 and TRBJ2-7, with D uncertain. V lost 3 bases and J 1 base, leaving 10 bases between the germline ends. The CDR3 length is 14 residues. Looked up from germline, CDR1 is SGHTA and CDR2 is FQGTGA. As DNA, the CDR3 is TGTGCCAGCAGCTTGTCTCAGATTTCCTACGAGCAGTACTTC. Amino acid sequence: CASSLSQISYEQYF. The full variable domain, in which reference TRBV7-3 and TRBJ2-7 provide the parts outside the CDR3, is GAGVSQTPSNKVTEKGKYVELRCDPISGHTALYWYRQSLGQGPEFLIYFQGTGAADDSGLPNDRFFAVRPEGSVSTLKIQRTERGDSAVYLCASSLSQISYEQYFGPGTRLTVT.

This clone was observed many times. The chain carries TRBV15 and TRBJ2-5; 8 positions match TRBD1. Germline V CDR1 and CDR2: LNHNV, YYDKDF (reference sequence). This CDR3 has 17 amino acids. V shed 2 bases, J shed 4 bases, and the junction held 12 bases outside the gene matches. The CDR3 sequence: CATSRKGLTGAGETQYF. As DNA, the CDR3 is TGTGCCACCAGCAGAAAAGGCTTGACAGGGGCGGGAGAGACCCAGTACTTC.

Here the CDR3 reads CASSQASGGPYEQYF. DNA of the CDR3: TGCGCCAGCAGCCAGGCTTCGGGGGGTCCCTACGAGCAGTACTTC. V usage is TRBV4-3 and J usage is TRBJ2-7, with 7 nucleotides matching TRBD2. This CDR3 has 15 residues. J gave up 2 bases and V 3 bases, and 7 bases lay outside the gene matches. CDR1 and CDR2 (germline): LGHNA, YSLEER.

This clone came up a few times. The chain employs TRBV7-3 and TRBJ2-7; 10 positions agree with TRBD2. J gave up 0 bases and V 5 bases, and 4 bases lay outside the gene matches. This CDR3 spans 15 amino acids. Germline assignment: CDR1 SGHTA and CDR2 FQGTGA. CDR3 sequence (DNA): TGTGCCAGCAGCCCTCGGACTAGCGGCTCCTACGAGCAGTACTTC. Translated, it gives CASSPRTSGSYEQYF.

The chain combines TRBV2 with TRBJ2-5; the match to TRBD1 covers 7 bases. This CDR3 is built from 14 residues. V dropped 5 bases and J dropped 3; count of bases not matched to a gene: 6. Germline assignment: CDR1 SNHLY and CDR2 FYNNEI. Here the CDR3 DNA reads TGTGCCAGCAGTTTCGGGACAGCTAAAGAGACCCAGTACTTC. It encodes CASSFGTAKETQYF.

This clone showed up just a few times. CDR3: CASRPGTETYEQYF. The CDR3 bases are TGTGCCAGCAGGCCCGGGACAGAGACCTACGAGCAGTACTTC. This chain joins TRBV6-5 and TRBJ2-7; 7 positions match TRBD1. Per germline, CDR1 MNHEY and CDR2 SVGAGI. This CDR3 has 14 amino acids. V lost 6 bases, J lost 2 bases, and 7 bases stayed unmatched.

This chain uses TRBV11-2 with TRBJ1-3; a weak D match, TRBD1 (6 bases). V was clipped by 1 base and J by 0 bases, with 13 bases between them. The CDR3 covers 17 residues. Germline loops: CDR1 SGHAT, CDR2 FQNNGV. CDR3 sequence: CASSLGETGGSGNTIYF. The CDR3 DNA reads as TGTGCCAGCAGCTTAGGAGAGACAGGTGGCTCTGGAAACACCATATATTTT.

This clone has just a few counts. This chain connects TRBV5-6 to TRBJ1-1; D unresolved. Germline CDR1 SGHDT, CDR2 YYEEEE. CDR3 size: 13 residues. Trimming pared 1 base from V and 5 bases from J, leaving 9 bases between. CDR3 DNA: TGTGCCAGCAGCTTGTTCTCGAGGACTGAAGCTTTCTTT. It translates to CASSLFSRTEAFF. Combining the CDR3 with reference TRBV5-6 and TRBJ1-1 gives the whole variable domain DAGVTQSPTHLIKTRGQQVTLRCSPKSGHDTVSWYQQALGQGPQFIFQYYEEEERQRGNFPDRFSGHQFPNYSSELNVNALLLGDSALYLCASSLFSRTEAFFGQGTRLTVV.

The J gene is TRBJ1-1, the V gene TRBV18; D not resolved. V lost 2 bases and J 0 bases, leaving 7 bases between the germline ends. In germline, CDR1 is KGHSH, CDR2 LQKENI. The CDR3 has 14 amino acids. This CDR3 is CASSPGNMNTEAFF. CDR3 sequence (DNA): TGTGCCAGCTCACCAGGCAATATGAACACTGAAGCTTTCTTT.

This chain links TRBV7-2 with TRBJ1-1; 7 bases line up with TRBD1. The junction had 6 bases not matched to a gene; V was cut back by 2 bases and J by 0 bases. Germline V gene sequence: CDR1 SGHTA, CDR2 FQGNSA. This CDR3 region has 16 residues. As DNA, the CDR3 is TGTGCCAGCAGCTTATGGGGTACAGGGGTGAACACTGAAGCTTTCTTT. It is translated as CASSLWGTGVNTEAFF.

The rearrangement joins TRBV18 to TRBJ2-1, with 10 bases aligning to TRBD1. Per the germline V gene, CDR1 is KGHSH and CDR2 is LQKENI. This CDR3 is 15 amino acids long. The V gene end was trimmed by 0 bases and the J gene end by 5 bases; junction bases not matched to a gene: 1. This CDR3 is CASSPPGQGHNEQFF. CDR3 nucleotide sequence: TGTGCCAGCTCACCACCGGGACAGGGGCACAATGAGCAGTTCTTC. Looking up the rest from reference TRBV18 and TRBJ2-1 gives the full variable domain: NAGVMQNPRHLVRRRGQEARLRCSPMKGHSHVYWYRQLPEEGLKFMVYLQKENIIDESGMPKERFSAEFPKEGPSILRIQQVVRGDSAAYFCASSPPGQGHNEQFFGPGTRLTVL.

This clone was detected only a few times. The chain recombines TRBV30 with TRBJ1-3; a possible D gene is TRBD1 (5 bases). Germline-derived CDR1 and CDR2 are GTSNPN and SVGIG (reference sequence). V lost 3 bases and J 4 bases, leaving 13 bases between the germline ends. The CDR3 is 14 amino acids. The CDR3: CAWSPGTGGNTIYF. The DNA of the CDR3 is TGTGCCTGGAGCCCGGGGACTGGGGGAAACACCATATATTTT.

The genes are TRBV29-1 and TRBJ2-7; D remains ambiguous. Germline-derived CDR1 and CDR2 are SQVTM and ANQGSEA. Trimming pared 5 bases from V and 2 bases from J, leaving 10 bases between. CDR3 size: 12 residues. The CDR3 is CSVTSAAYEQYF. In DNA, the CDR3 is TGCAGCGTTACCAGCGCTGCCTACGAGCAGTACTTC.

This clone was counted a few times. The chain has TRBV7-8 and TRBJ1-1; TRBD1 aligns across 9 bases. CDR1 SGHVS and CDR2 FQNEAQ come from the germline V gene. With 5 bases clipped from V and 11 bases from J, the junction kept 6 bases outside the gene matches. The CDR3 sequence is 12 residues long. CDR3 sequence reads: CASSRDREGAFF. The CDR3 DNA follows: TGTGCCAGCAGCCGGGACAGGGAAGGGGCTTTCTTT. Based on the CDR3 plus reference TRBV7-8 and TRBJ1-1, the full variable domain is GAGVSQSPRYKVAKRGQDVALRCDPISGHVSLFWYQQALGQGPEFLTYFQNEAQLDKSGLPSDRFFAERPEGSVSTLKIQRTQQEDSAVYLCASSRDREGAFFGQGTRLTVV.

This clone was counted a few times. The V and J genes are TRBV7-2 and TRBJ2-6; no reliable D call. Germline lookup yields CDR1 SGHTA and CDR2 FQGNSA. CDR3 length equals 15 residues. V was trimmed by 5 bases and J by 1 base, leaving 9 bases between them. CDR3 DNA sequence: TGTGCCAGCAGCCAGACAATTTCTGGGGCCAACGTCCTGACTTTC. This gives the protein CASSQTISGANVLTF.

V is TRBV9 and J is TRBJ2-1, with 15 bases that match TRBD2. Germline V lookup: CDR1 SGDLS, CDR2 YYNGEE. The CDR3 is 15 amino acids. J was trimmed by 7 bases and V by 2 bases; bases with no gene match: 1. The CDR3 loop is CASSVGLAGGNEQFF. CDR3 bases: TGTGCCAGCAGCGTCGGACTAGCGGGAGGGAATGAGCAGTTCTTC. Filled out from reference TRBV9 and TRBJ2-1, the complete variable domain reads DSGVTQTPKHLITATGQRVTLRCSPRSGDLSVYWYQQSLDQGLQFLIQYYNGEERAKGNILERFSAQQFPDLHSELNLSSLELGDSALYFCASSVGLAGGNEQFFGPGTRLTVL.

The V call is TRBV7-3, the J call TRBJ2-7; TRBD2 matches 7 bases. The CDR3 has 14 residues. The trim removed 4 bases at V and 4 bases at J, leaving 7 bases unmatched. CDR1 is SGHTA and CDR2 is FQGTGA in the germline V gene. The CDR3 here is CASSSSGTTYEQYF. The CDR3 DNA reads TGTGCCAGCAGCTCAAGCGGGACGACTTACGAGCAGTACTTC.

The CDR3 DNA sequence: TGTGCCAGCAGTTTCGGTAATAGCGGGAGAGTTGAGCAGTACTTC. Protein sequence: CASSFGNSGRVEQYF. This chain connects TRBV28 to TRBJ2-7; 9 bases agree with TRBD2. The CDR3 totals 15 residues. Germline V CDR1 and CDR2: MDHEN, SYDVKM. V lost 3 bases, J lost 7 bases, and 10 bases stayed unmatched.

This clone came up many times. The gene calls are TRBV23-1 and TRBJ1-2; weak D call: TRBD1 (6 bases). TRBV23-1 falls under the ORF class, with uncertain function. The germline V and J ends were trimmed by 0 bases and 8 bases, with 22 bases remaining between them. The CDR3 has 17 amino acids. For the CDR3, the DNA is TGCGCCAGCAGTCAATCAGGGAACCTACAGGGACGGAAAGGCTACACCTTC. Amino acids: CASSQSGNLQGRKGYTF.

The chain couples TRBV4-2 to TRBJ1-5; D is unclear. V was trimmed by 0 bases and J by 0 bases, leaving 6 bases between them. From germline, CDR1 is LGHNA and CDR2 YNFKEQ. There are 15 residues in the CDR3. The CDR3 reads CASSQDLNSNQPQHF. The CDR3 DNA reads TGTGCCAGCAGCCAAGATTTAAATAGCAATCAGCCCCAGCATTTT.

This clone turned up a few times. The junction departs from germline at one end; a sequencing error may be responsible. The rearrangement links TRBV5-1 to TRBJ2-4; maybe TRBD1 (6 bases). CDR1 and CDR2 from the germline V gene are SGHRS and YFSETQ. The CDR3 has 14 residues. CDR3 in amino acids: CASSFRTAQNIQYF. The CDR3 DNA reads TGTGCCAGCAGCTTCCGGACAGCCCAGAACATTCAGTACTTC. The full variable domain, completed using reference TRBV5-1 and TRBJ2-4, is KAGVTQTPRYLIKTRGQQVTLSCSPISGHRSVSWYQQTPGQGLQFLFEYFSETQRNKGNFPGRFSGRQFSNSRSEMNVSTLELGDSALYLCASSFRTAQNIQYFGAGTRLSVL.

This rearrangement joins TRBV5-1 to TRBJ1-1, with 8 bases aligning to TRBD1. The V segment lost 1 base and the J segment 10 bases; nucleotides outside the gene matches: 6. CDR3 size: 13 residues. Per germline, CDR1 SGHRS and CDR2 YFSETQ. The CDR3 here is CASSLIQGGVAFF. The CDR3 coding sequence is TGCGCCAGCAGCTTGATACAGGGGGGTGTAGCTTTCTTT.

CDR3 DNA: TGCGCCAGCAGCTTACGGACAGGAGGGGCCAATGAGCAGTTCTTC. It specifies CASSLRTGGANEQFF. This chain links TRBV5-1 with TRBJ2-1; possibly TRBD1 for D (7 bases). The CDR3 has 15 amino acids. Germline lookup yields CDR1 SGHRS and CDR2 YFSETQ. V dropped 2 bases and J dropped 6 bases, with 15 bases sitting between them.

In its sample, this clone was seen a few times. CDR3 bases: TGTGCCAGCAGCCAAAAGCTCGGGACACCCTTAGAGGAGACCCAGTACTTC. The encoded protein is CASSQKLGTPLEETQYF. The chain links TRBV14 to TRBJ2-5, with a weak D call TRBD1 (6 bases). CDR1 and CDR2 (germline): SGHDN, FVKESK. V was cut by 2 bases and J by 5 bases, with 21 bases left in between. The CDR3 sequence is 17 residues long.